Listed below are T cell receptor beta chains from one sample, sequenced in a study of T cell responses to AZD1222 COVID-19 vaccine. The assay was immunoSEQ multiplex PCR, and TCRdb's table has in-frame clones only and misses some. The sample includes 110,000 to 150,000 clones, roughly 91% of them seen just once. Specimen: peripheral blood, collected on day 0 of AZD1222 vaccination. These receptors all come from an adult in good health. Each CDR3 is given with its conserved first and last residue. The order of the fields is V gene, CDR3 length, clone size, D gene, J gene, CDR3 protein, CDR3 DNA. D genes are given only for firm matches. Clone size, where shown, is once, few, many, or a class for clones that have expanded.

TRBV30,15,.,.,TRBJ1-2,CAWSVRARLNYGYTF,TGTGCCTGGAGTGTGAGGGCGCGATTGAACTATGGCTACACCTTC
TRBV14,18,.,.,TRBJ2-2,CASSQDWVQVTNTGELFF,TGTGCCAGCAGCCAAGATTGGGTCCAGGTTACGAACACCGGGGAGCTGTTTTTT
TRBV28,13,.,.,TRBJ1-5,CASSSDPRQPQHF,TGTGCCAGCAGTTCCGACCCTAGGCAGCCCCAGCATTTT
TRBV15,15,.,.,TRBJ1-5,CATSGTLGWGQPQHF,TGTGCCACCAGCGGTACCTTAGGGTGGGGACAGCCCCAGCATTTT
TRBV6-5,15,.,.,TRBJ1-1,CASQVTMGGRPEAFF,TGTGCCAGCCAAGTTACGATGGGGGGAAGGCCCGAAGCTTTCTTT
TRBV5-1,12,.,.,TRBJ2-7,CASSLAGSEQYF,TGCGCCAGCAGCTTGGCAGGAAGTGAGCAGTACTTC
TRBV11-1,14,.,.,TRBJ2-2,CASRIGRNTGELFF,TGTGCCAGCAGGATCGGCAGGAACACCGGGGAGCTGTTTTTT
TRBV12-5,18,.,.,TRBJ2-1,CASGFSVARDGSYNEQFF,TGTGCTAGTGGTTTTTCAGTCGCGAGGGACGGGTCCTACAATGAGCAGTTCTTC
TRBV6-5,13,.,.,TRBJ2-1,CASSSTRYNEQFF,TGTGCCAGCAGTTCAACCCGCTACAATGAGCAGTTCTTC
TRBV5-1,15,few,.,TRBJ2-3,CASRRGGSSTDTQYF,TGCGCCAGCAGGAGGGGGGGCTCTAGCACAGATACGCAGTATTTT
TRBV19,15,.,.,TRBJ1-6,CASSIGTRGNSPLHF,TGTGCCAGTAGTATCGGTACACGGGGCAATTCACCCCTCCACTTT
TRBV11-2,14,.,TRBD1,TRBJ1-1,CASSFGQGSTEAFF,TGTGCCAGCAGCTTCGGACAGGGTAGTACTGAAGCTTTCTTT
TRBV6-6,14,.,.,TRBJ2-5,CASSYGGRKETQYF,TGTGCCAGCAGTTATGGGGGGAGGAAAGAGACCCAGTACTTC
TRBV7-9,13,.,.,TRBJ2-7,CASSSGSSYEQYF,TGTGCCAGCAGCTCGGGCAGTTCCTACGAGCAGTACTTC
TRBV27,16,once,TRBD2,TRBJ2-1,CASTTRGASSYNEQFF,TGTGCCAGCACCACGCGGGGGGCGTCTTCCTACAATGAGCAGTTCTTC
TRBV12-3/TRBV12-4,12,.,.,TRBJ1-3,CASSTSGNTIYF,TGTGCCAGCAGCACATCTGGAAACACCATATATTTT
TRBV28,15,.,.,TRBJ1-1,CASSLDRAMNTEAFF,TGTGCCAGCAGTTTGGACAGAGCAATGAACACTGAAGCTTTCTTT
TRBV10-3,14,.,.,TRBJ1-2,CAIRGTRSNYGYTF,TGTGCCATCAGGGGAACAAGGAGTAATTATGGCTACACCTTC
TRBV27,13,.,.,TRBJ2-1,CASSFRQYNEQFF,TGTGCCAGCAGTTTCCGCCAGTACAATGAGCAGTTCTTC
TRBV27,16,.,TRBD2,TRBJ2-1,CASSSSGTSPYNEQFF,TGTGCCAGCAGTTCCTCCGGGACTAGTCCCTACAATGAGCAGTTCTTC
TRBV6-5,12,.,.,TRBJ1-1,CASRSGQPEAFF,TGTGCCAGCAGGAGCGGACAGCCTGAAGCTTTCTTT
TRBV7-2,16,.,TRBD2,TRBJ2-5,CASKAGLASGGETQYF,TGTGCCAGCAAGGCTGGATTGGCTAGCGGGGGGGAGACCCAGTACTTC
TRBV21-1,12,.,.,TRBJ1-2,CASNSRGYGYTF,TGTGCCAGCAACTCCCGAGGCTATGGCTACACCTTC
TRBV5-1,14,.,TRBD1,TRBJ1-1,CASSSRQGASEAFF,TGCGCCAGCAGCTCCAGACAGGGGGCCTCTGAAGCTTTCTTT
TRBV5-6,13,.,.,TRBJ1-5,CASSLAGSQPQHF,TGTGCCAGCAGCTTGGCGGGGTCTCAGCCCCAGCATTTT
TRBV18,16,.,.,TRBJ2-1,CASSPPSTGISGEQFF,TGTGCCAGCTCACCACCTTCAACCGGGATCAGTGGTGAGCAGTTCTTC
TRBV11-2,15,.,TRBD1,TRBJ1-2,CASSARQGLSYGYTF,TGTGCCAGCAGCGCCCGACAGGGCTTGAGCTATGGCTACACCTTC
TRBV9,12,.,.,TRBJ1-5,CASTPGSQPQHF,TGTGCCAGCACCCCGGGGAGTCAGCCCCAGCATTTT
TRBV30,14,.,TRBD1,TRBJ1-6,CAWSVGTGNSPLHF,TGTGCCTGGAGTGTTGGGACAGGGAATTCACCCCTCCACTTT
TRBV6-1,18,.,.,TRBJ1-2,CASSELTDLFGTNYGYTF,TGTGCCAGCAGTGAACTTACAGATTTATTTGGAACGAACTATGGCTACACCTTC
TRBV2,12,.,.,TRBJ1-5,CASSDSNQPQHF,TGTGCCAGCAGTGATTCGAATCAGCCCCAGCATTTT
TRBV27,15,.,.,TRBJ1-5,CASSSQGLSNQPQHF,TGTGCCAGCAGTTCTCAGGGGTTGAGCAATCAGCCCCAGCATTTT
TRBV7-2,16,once,.,TRBJ1-4,CASSLSPWRTNEKLFF,TGTGCCAGCAGCTTGAGCCCTTGGAGGACTAATGAAAAACTGTTTTTT
TRBV9,14,.,TRBD1,TRBJ1-5,CASSASGQYQPQHF,TGTGCCAGCAGCGCTTCGGGACAGTATCAGCCCCAGCATTTT
TRBV3-1/TRBV3-2,16,.,.,TRBJ1-1,CASSARDGGFNTEAFF,TGTGCCAGCAGCGCCCGGGACGGGGGGTTCAACACTGAAGCTTTCTTT
TRBV29-1,14,.,.,TRBJ1-1,CSVKPPLRGTEAFF,TGCAGCGTGAAGCCCCCCCTGCGGGGGACTGAAGCTTTCTTT
TRBV7-6,19,.,TRBD2,TRBJ2-3,CASSSLAGGHLVIRDTQYF,TGTGCCAGCAGCTCACTAGCGGGGGGGCACCTAGTCATTCGAGATACGCAGTATTTT
TRBV7-2,15,once,.,TRBJ1-2,CASSLNSGFNYGYTF,TGTGCCAGCAGCTTAAACTCAGGGTTTAACTATGGCTACACCTTC
TRBV19,12,once,.,TRBJ2-7,CASSIEFYEQYF,TGTGCCAGTAGTATAGAATTCTACGAGCAGTACTTC
TRBV10-2,14,.,.,TRBJ1-5,CASSEAGTTRPQHF,TGCGCCAGCAGTGAAGCGGGGACGACAAGGCCCCAGCATTTT